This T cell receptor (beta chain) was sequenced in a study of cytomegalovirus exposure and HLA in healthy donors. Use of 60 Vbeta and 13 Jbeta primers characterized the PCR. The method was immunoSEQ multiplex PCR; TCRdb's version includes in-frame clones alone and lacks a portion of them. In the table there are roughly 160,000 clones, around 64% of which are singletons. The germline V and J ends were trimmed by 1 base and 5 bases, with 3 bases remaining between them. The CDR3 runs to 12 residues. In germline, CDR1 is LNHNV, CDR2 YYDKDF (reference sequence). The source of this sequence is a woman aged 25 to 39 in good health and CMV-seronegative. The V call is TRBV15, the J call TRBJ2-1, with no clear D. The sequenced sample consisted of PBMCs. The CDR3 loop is CATSRADNEQFF. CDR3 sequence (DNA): TGTGCCACCAGCAGAGCGGACAATGAGCAGTTCTTC.